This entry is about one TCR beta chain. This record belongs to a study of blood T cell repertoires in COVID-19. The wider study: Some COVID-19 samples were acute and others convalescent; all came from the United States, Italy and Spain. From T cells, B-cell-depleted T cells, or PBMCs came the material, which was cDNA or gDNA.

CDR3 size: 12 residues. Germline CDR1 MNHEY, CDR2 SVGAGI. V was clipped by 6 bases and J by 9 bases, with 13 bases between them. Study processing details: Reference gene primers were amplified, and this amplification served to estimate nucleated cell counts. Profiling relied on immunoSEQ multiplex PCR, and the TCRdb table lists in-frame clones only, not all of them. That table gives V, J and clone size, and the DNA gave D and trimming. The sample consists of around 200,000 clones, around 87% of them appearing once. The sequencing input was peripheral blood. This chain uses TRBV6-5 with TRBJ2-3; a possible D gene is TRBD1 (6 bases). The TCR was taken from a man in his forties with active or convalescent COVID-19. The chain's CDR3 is CASRDSAHTQYF. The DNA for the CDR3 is TGTGCCAGCAGGGACAGTGCTCACACGCAGTATTTT.